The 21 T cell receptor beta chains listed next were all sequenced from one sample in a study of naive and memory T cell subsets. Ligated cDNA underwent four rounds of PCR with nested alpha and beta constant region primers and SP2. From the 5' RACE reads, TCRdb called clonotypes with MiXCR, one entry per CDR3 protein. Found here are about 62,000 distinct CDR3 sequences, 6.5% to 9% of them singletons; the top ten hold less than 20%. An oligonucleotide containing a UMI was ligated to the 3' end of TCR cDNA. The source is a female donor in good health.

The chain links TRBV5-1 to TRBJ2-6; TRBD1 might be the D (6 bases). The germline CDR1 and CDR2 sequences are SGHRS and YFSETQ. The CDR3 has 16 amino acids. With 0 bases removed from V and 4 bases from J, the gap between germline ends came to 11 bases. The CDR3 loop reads CASSLEGGAGANVLTF. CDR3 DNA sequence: TGCGCCAGCAGCTTGGAAGGGGGAGCCGGGGCCAACGTCCTGACTTTC.

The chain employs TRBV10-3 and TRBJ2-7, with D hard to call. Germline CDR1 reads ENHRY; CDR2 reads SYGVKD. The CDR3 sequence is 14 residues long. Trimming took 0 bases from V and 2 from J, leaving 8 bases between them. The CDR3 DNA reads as TGTGCCATCAGTGAGTCGACCCAGACCTACGAGCAGTACTTC. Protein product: CAISESTQTYEQYF.

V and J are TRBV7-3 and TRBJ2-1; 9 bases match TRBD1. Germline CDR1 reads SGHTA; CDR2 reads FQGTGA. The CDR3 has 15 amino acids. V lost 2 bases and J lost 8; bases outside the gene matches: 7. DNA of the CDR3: TGTGCCAGCAGCTTAGGGGGACAGGGTGGCTATGAGCAGTTCTTC. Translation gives CASSLGGQGGYEQFF.

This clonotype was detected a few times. CDR3 nucleotide sequence: TGTGCCAGCAGTACACCGGGACAGGGGGATGAGACCCAGTACTTC. Translated, it gives CASSTPGQGDETQYF. The chain joins TRBV12-3 or TRBV12-4 to TRBJ2-5; TRBD1 matches at 11 bases. Trimming took 5 bases from V and 5 from J; bases not matched to a gene: 7. The CDR3 is made up of 15 amino acids.

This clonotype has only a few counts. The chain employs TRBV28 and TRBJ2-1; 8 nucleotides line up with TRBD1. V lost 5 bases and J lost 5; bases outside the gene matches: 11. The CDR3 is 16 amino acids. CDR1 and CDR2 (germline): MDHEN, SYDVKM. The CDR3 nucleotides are TGTGCCAGCAGTCCATTGGACAGGGTAAAGAACAATGAGCAGTTCTTC. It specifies CASSPLDRVKNNEQFF.

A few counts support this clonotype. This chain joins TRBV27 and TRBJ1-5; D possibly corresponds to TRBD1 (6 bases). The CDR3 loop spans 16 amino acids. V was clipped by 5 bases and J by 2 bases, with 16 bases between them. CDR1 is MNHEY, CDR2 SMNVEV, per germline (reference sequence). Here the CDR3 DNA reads TGTGCCAGCAGTCCCTCCAGCAGGGGCGGCAATCAGCCCCAGCATTTT. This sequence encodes CASSPSSRGGNQPQHF.

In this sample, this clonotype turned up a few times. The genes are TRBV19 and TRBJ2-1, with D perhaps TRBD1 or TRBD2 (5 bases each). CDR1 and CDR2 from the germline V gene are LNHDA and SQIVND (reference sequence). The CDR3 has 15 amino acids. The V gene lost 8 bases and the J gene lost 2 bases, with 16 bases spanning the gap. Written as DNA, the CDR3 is TGTGCCAGTCAGGCCGGGACCCCGACCTACAATGAGCAGTTCTTC. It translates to CASQAGTPTYNEQFF.

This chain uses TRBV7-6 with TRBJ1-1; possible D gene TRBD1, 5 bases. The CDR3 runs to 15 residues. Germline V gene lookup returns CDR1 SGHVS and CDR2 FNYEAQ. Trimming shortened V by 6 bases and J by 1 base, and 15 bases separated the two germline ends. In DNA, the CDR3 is TGTGCCAGCAGTCGTGGGGTAGGACAGAACACTGAAGCTTTCTTT. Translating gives CASSRGVGQNTEAFF.

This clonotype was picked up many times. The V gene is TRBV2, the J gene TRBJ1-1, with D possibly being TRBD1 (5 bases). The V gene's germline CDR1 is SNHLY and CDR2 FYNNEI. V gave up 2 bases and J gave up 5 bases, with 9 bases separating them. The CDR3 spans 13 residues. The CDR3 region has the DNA TGTGCCAGCAGTGAAATAGGGGCGACTGAAGCTTTCTTT. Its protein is CASSEIGATEAFF.

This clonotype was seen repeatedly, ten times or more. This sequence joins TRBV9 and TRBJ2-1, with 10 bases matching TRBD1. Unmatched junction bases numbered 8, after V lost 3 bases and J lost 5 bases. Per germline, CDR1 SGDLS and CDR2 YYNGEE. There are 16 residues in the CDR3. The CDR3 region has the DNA TGTGCCAGCAGCGCCTTGCTGGGGACAGGGGACAATGAGCAGTTCTTC. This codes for CASSALLGTGDNEQFF.

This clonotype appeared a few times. The CDR3: CASRAAPSENQPQHF. CDR3 DNA sequence: TGTGCCAGCAGAGCTGCGCCCTCGGAAAATCAGCCCCAGCATTTT. This chain connects TRBV28 to TRBJ1-5; no reliable D call. With 6 bases removed from V and 4 bases from J, the gap between germline ends came to 16 bases. Germline values: CDR1 MDHEN, CDR2 SYDVKM. CDR3 length: 15 amino acids. Based on the CDR3 plus reference TRBV28 and TRBJ1-5, the full variable domain is DVKVTQSSRYLVKRTGEKVFLECVQDMDHENMFWYRQDPGLGLRLIYFSYDVKMKEKGDIPEGYSVSREKKERFSLILESASTNQTSMYLCASRAAPSENQPQHFGDGTRLSIL.

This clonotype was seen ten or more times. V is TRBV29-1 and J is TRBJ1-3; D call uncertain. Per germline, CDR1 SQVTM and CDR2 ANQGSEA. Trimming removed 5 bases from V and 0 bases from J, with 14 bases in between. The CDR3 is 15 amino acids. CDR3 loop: CSVNSGGSSGNTIYF. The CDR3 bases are TGCAGCGTTAATTCGGGAGGCTCCTCTGGAAACACCATATATTTT.

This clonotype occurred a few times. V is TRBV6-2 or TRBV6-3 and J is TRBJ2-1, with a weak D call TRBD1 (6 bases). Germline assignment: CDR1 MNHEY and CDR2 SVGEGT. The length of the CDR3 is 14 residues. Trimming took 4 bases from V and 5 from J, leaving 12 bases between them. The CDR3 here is CASSSFYRDNEQFF. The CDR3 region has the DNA TGTGCCAGCAGTTCCTTTTACAGGGACAATGAGCAGTTCTTC.

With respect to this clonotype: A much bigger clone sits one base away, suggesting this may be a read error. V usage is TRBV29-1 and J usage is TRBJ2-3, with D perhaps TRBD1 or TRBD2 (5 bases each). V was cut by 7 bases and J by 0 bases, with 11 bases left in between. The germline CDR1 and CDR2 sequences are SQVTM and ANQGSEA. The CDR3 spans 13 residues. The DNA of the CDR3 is TGCAGCGCCAACGGGGCAAGCACAGATACGCAGTATTTT. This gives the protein CSANGASTDTQYF.

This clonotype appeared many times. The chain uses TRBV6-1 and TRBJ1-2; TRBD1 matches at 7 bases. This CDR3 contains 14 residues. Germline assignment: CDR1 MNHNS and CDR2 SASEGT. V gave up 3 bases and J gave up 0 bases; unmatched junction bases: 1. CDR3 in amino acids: CASSDGQANYGYTF. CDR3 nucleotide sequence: TGTGCCAGCAGTGATGGACAGGCTAACTATGGCTACACCTTC.

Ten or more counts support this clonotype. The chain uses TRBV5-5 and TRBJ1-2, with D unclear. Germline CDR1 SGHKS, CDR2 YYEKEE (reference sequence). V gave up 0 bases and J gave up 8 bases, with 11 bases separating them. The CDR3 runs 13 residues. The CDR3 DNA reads TGTGCCAGCAGCTTGGACCGCATTCCAGGCTACACCTTC. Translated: CASSLDRIPGYTF.

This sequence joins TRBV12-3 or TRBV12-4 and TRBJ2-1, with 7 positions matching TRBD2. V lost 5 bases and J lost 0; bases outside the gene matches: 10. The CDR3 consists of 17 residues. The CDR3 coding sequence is TGTGCCAGCAGTCCCTGGGGAGCGGGGCGCTCCTACAATGAGCAGTTCTTC. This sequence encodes CASSPWGAGRSYNEQFF.

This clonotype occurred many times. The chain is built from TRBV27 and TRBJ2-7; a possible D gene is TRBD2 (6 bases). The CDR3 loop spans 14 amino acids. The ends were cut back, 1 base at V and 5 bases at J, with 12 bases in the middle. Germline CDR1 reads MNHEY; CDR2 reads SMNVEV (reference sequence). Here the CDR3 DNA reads TGTGCCAGCAGTTTATACGGGAGTCGGGACGAGCAGTACTTC. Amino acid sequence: CASSLYGSRDEQYF.

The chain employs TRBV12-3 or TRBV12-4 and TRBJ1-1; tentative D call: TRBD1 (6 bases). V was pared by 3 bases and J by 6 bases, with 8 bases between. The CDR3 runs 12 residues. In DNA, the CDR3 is TGTGCCAGCAGTTTCGGGGGCGCTGAAGCTTTCTTT. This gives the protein CASSFGGAEAFF.

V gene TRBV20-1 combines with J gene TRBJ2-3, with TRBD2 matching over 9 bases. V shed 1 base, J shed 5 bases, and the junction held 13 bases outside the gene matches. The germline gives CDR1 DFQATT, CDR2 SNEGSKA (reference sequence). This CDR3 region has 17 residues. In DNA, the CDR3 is TGCAGTGCTAGAGGACTAGCGGTCCTGGGGGGCCGAGATACGCAGTATTTT. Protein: CSARGLAVLGGRDTQYF.

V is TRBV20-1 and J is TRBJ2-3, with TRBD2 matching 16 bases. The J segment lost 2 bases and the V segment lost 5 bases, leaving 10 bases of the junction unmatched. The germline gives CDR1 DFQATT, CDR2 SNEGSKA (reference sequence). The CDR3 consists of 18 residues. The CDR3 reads CSAFTGTSGGASTDTQYF. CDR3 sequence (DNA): TGCAGTGCTTTCACCGGGACTAGCGGGGGGGCGTCCACAGATACGCAGTATTTT.